The 22 T cell receptor beta chains given below trace back to one sample, sequenced in a study of persistence of HIV-infected CD4 T cells. The stimulus was an HIV-1 Gag 15-mer peptide pool, about 1 ug/peptide/mL. Memory cells lacking CD40L and CD69 with high CD45RO were sorted. The libraries were made with immunoSEQ version 4 in survey mode. Libraries were prepared by immunoSEQ multiplex PCR; TCRdb keeps only in-frame clonotypes and omits some of them. The data show tens of thousands of clones, approximately 80% seen once. Their antigens remain unidentified. Sequenced material: CD4+ T cells sorted from PBMCs after approximately 19-hour stimulation, taken from a patient who received antiretroviral therapy. The receptor source for this set is an adult man with HIV who was CMV-seropositive.

The CDR3 sequence is CASSKLGQGAPQHF. CDR3 coding DNA: TGTGCCAGCAGCAAACTGGGGCAGGGGGCGCCCCAGCATTTT. The rearrangement joins TRBV21-1 to TRBJ1-5; the D segment call TRBD1 is taken from the table without a DNA check. TRBV21-1 is noted as a pseudogene. The CDR3 spans 14 residues.

The chain links TRBV18 to TRBJ2-1, with 7 bases that match TRBD1. V shed 3 bases, J shed 0 bases, and the junction held 2 bases outside the gene matches. Germline CDR1 KGHSH, CDR2 LQKENI. The CDR3 extends over 15 amino acids. CDR3 DNA sequence: TGTGCCAGCTCACCGGACAGGAGCTCCTACAATGAGCAGTTCTTC. Its protein is CASSPDRSSYNEQFF. The complete variable domain, with remaining parts taken from reference TRBV18 and TRBJ2-1, reads NAGVMQNPRHLVRRRGQEARLRCSPMKGHSHVYWYRQLPEEGLKFMVYLQKENIIDESGMPKERFSAEFPKEGPSILRIQQVVRGDSAAYFCASSPDRSSYNEQFFGPGTRLTVL.

This clone appeared a few times. The rearrangement links TRBV19 to TRBJ1-5, with TRBD1 matching over 9 bases. Germline loops: CDR1 LNHDA, CDR2 SQIVND (reference sequence). Losses at the gene ends were 0 bases for V and 4 bases for J; bases not matched to a gene: 4. The CDR3 is 16 amino acids. The CDR3 sequence is CASSIEGTGYNQPQHF. DNA of the CDR3: TGTGCCAGTAGTATAGAGGGGACAGGGTATAATCAGCCCCAGCATTTT.

The chain is built from TRBV10-2 and TRBJ1-2; D might be TRBD1 (5 bases). This CDR3 comprises 12 residues. From germline, CDR1 is WSHSY and CDR2 SAAADI. V was pared by 10 bases and J by 2 bases, with 11 bases between. CDR3 sequence: CATTDTNYGYTF. The CDR3 DNA reads TGCGCCACTACGGACACAAACTATGGCTACACCTTC.

Details on this clone: One junction end does not reproduce the germline sequence, and a read error may be involved. The chain uses TRBV6-5 and TRBJ1-1; D is possibly TRBD1 (6 bases). This CDR3 has 11 residues. CDR1 is MNHEY, CDR2 SVGAGI, per germline. This chain's CDR3 is CASRRDTEAFF. In nucleotides, the CDR3 is TGTGCCAGCAGGAGGGACACCGAAGCTTTCTTT.

This clone was recorded once. This chain joins TRBV6-5 and TRBJ2-1, with D possibly being TRBD2 (6 bases). CDR1 and CDR2 from the germline V gene are MNHEY and SVGAGI. The V and J ends lost 3 bases and 0 bases respectively, with 12 bases between them. CDR3 size: 16 residues. CDR3 amino acids: CASSYRTGSSYNEQFF. The CDR3 DNA reads as TGTGCCAGCAGTTATAGAACCGGGAGCTCCTACAATGAGCAGTTCTTC.

This clone was observed a handful of times. The chain links TRBV7-3 to TRBJ1-1; 9 bases fit TRBD1. The CDR3 consists of 16 residues. CDR1 is SGHTA and CDR2 is FQGTGA in the germline V gene. Germline trimming cut 5 bases from V and 0 bases from J; bases unmatched to any gene: 7. CDR3 DNA sequence: TGTGCCAGCAGCCAACAGGGGGCGAGAATGAACACTGAAGCTTTCTTT. As protein: CASSQQGARMNTEAFF.

This chain links TRBV14 with TRBJ1-2; weak D call: TRBD1 (6 bases). The CDR3 runs to 16 residues. The V end lost 1 base, the J end lost 5 bases, and 17 bases lay between the germline ends. CDR1 is SGHDN, CDR2 FVKESK, per germline. The CDR3 sequence: CASSQGGAPQGYGYTF. Written as DNA, the CDR3 is TGTGCCAGCAGCCAAGGGGGGGCTCCGCAGGGGTATGGCTACACCTTC.

V and J are TRBV5-1 and TRBJ2-7; TRBD1 matches 8 bases. The germline V gene encodes CDR1 SGHRS and CDR2 YFSETQ. This CDR3 region has 15 residues. V gave up 6 bases and J gave up 3 bases; unmatched junction bases: 11. The CDR3 loop is CASTLGPGGGYEQYF. The CDR3 DNA is TGCGCCAGCACCTTAGGACCAGGGGGCGGCTACGAGCAGTACTTC.

The chain recombines TRBV6-5 with TRBJ2-7; TRBD1 agrees at 7 bases. The CDR3 sequence is 16 residues long. Germline CDR1 and CDR2: MNHEY and SVGAGI. Trimming cost V 6 bases and J 0 bases; bases outside gene matches: 11. The CDR3 DNA reads as TGTGCCAGCAGCTACGACCGGGACAGACTCTCCTACGAGCAGTACTTC. Translating it yields CASSYDRDRLSYEQYF.

The chain has TRBV10-1 and TRBJ2-7; D is ambiguous. V was shortened by 5 bases and J by 2 bases, with 7 bases between the two germline ends. This CDR3 is 12 amino acids long. In germline, CDR1 is WNHNN, CDR2 SYGVQD (reference sequence). The chain's CDR3 is CASSIGAYEQYF. In DNA, the CDR3 is TGCGCCAGCAGTATCGGAGCCTACGAGCAGTACTTC.

This chain links TRBV5-1 with TRBJ2-2; D gene unclear. The V end lost 4 bases, the J end lost 1 base, and 14 bases lay between the germline ends. The CDR3 sequence is 16 residues long. CDR1 is SGHRS and CDR2 is YFSETQ in the germline V gene. The CDR3 DNA reads TGCGCCAGCAGCCTGTCTTCTGTCGGGAACACCGGGGAGCTGTTTTTT. Its protein is CASSLSSVGNTGELFF.

The chain combines TRBV10-1 with TRBJ2-3; D is undetermined. This CDR3 contains 12 residues. Germline CDR1 is WNHNN and CDR2 is SYGVQD (reference sequence). Trimming removed 5 bases from V and 6 bases from J, with 9 bases in between. CDR3 sequence reads: CASSTDRDTQYF. CDR3 DNA: TGCGCCAGCAGTACGGATCGGGATACGCAGTATTTT.

The chain carries TRBV3-1 (or the pseudogene TRBV3-2) and TRBJ1-4; D gene ambiguous. CDR1 is LGHDT, CDR2 YNNKEL, per germline (reference sequence). Trimming removed 4 bases at V and 2 bases at J, with 20 bases between. The CDR3 covers 18 residues. The CDR3 region is CASSLGPPSRVTNEKLFF. For the CDR3, the DNA is TGTGCCAGCAGCCTAGGCCCCCCCTCAAGGGTTACTAATGAAAAACTGTTTTTT.

The chain is built from TRBV9 and TRBJ2-5; 14 bases are a match to TRBD2. The CDR3 spans 16 residues. The ends lost 0 bases at V and 4 bases at J; junction bases unmatched: 2. Germline lookup yields CDR1 SGDLS and CDR2 YYNGEE. In DNA, the CDR3 is TGTGCCAGCAGCGTAGGTGGGACTAGCGGGAGAGAGACCCAGTACTTC. This sequence encodes CASSVGGTSGRETQYF. Filled out from reference TRBV9 and TRBJ2-5, the complete variable domain reads DSGVTQTPKHLITATGQRVTLRCSPRSGDLSVYWYQQSLDQGLQFLIQYYNGEERAKGNILERFSAQQFPDLHSELNLSSLELGDSALYFCASSVGGTSGRETQYFGPGTRLLVL.

The CDR3 region is CASRGGISANTGELFF. CDR3 DNA sequence: TGTGCCAGCAGAGGAGGGATATCAGCGAACACCGGGGAGCTGTTTTTT. The chain is built from TRBV27 and TRBJ2-2; possibly TRBD2 for D (6 bases). The CDR3 is 16 residues long. V was clipped by 6 bases and J by 0 bases, with 14 bases between them. Germline CDR1 and CDR2: MNHEY and SMNVEV (reference sequence).

J is TRBJ1-1 and V is TRBV10-3, with D unclear. The germline CDR1 and CDR2 sequences are ENHRY and SYGVKD. The CDR3 totals 12 residues. Between the trimmed V and J ends, which lost 4 bases and 6 bases, there was a span of 9 bases. CDR3 region: CAISAYNAEAFF. CDR3 nucleotides: TGTGCCATCAGTGCGTACAACGCTGAAGCTTTCTTT.

The J gene is TRBJ2-7, the V gene TRBV28, with 7 bases identical to TRBD1. This CDR3 comprises 14 residues. The J segment lost 3 bases and the V segment lost 5 bases, leaving 7 bases of the junction unmatched. The germline V gene encodes CDR1 MDHEN and CDR2 SYDVKM. CDR3 amino acids: CASSEFYRGYEQYF. For the CDR3, the DNA is TGTGCCAGCAGTGAATTCTACAGGGGCTACGAGCAGTACTTC.

Written as DNA, the CDR3 is TGTGCCAGCGTCAGGACAGGTAAAATCACCTTC. Its protein product is CASVRTGKITF. The rearrangement links TRBV6-5 to TRBJ1-2, with TRBD1 matching over 7 bases. Looked up from germline, CDR1 is MNHEY and CDR2 is SVGAGI. The CDR3 sequence is 11 residues long. J gave up 13 bases and V 8 bases, and 10 bases lay outside the gene matches.

This clone is medium-sized in the sample. The chain combines TRBV27 with TRBJ2-7; D is uncertain. This CDR3 has 13 amino acids. Trimming removed 3 bases at V and 3 bases at J, with 9 bases between. Germline V gives CDR1 MNHEY, CDR2 SMNVEV (reference sequence). CDR3 sequence: CASSLNLDYEQYF. CDR3 sequence (DNA): TGTGCCAGCAGTTTGAATTTGGACTACGAGCAGTACTTC.

The V call is TRBV19, the J call TRBJ1-5, with D possibly TRBD1 on 5 matching bases. V was shortened by 4 bases and J by 5 bases, with 9 bases between the two germline ends. Germline V CDR1 and CDR2: LNHDA, SQIVND (reference sequence). The CDR3 consists of 13 residues. CDR3 region: CASSTQGYQPQHF. CDR3 sequence (DNA): TGTGCCAGTAGTACGCAGGGTTATCAGCCCCAGCATTTT.

The chain links TRBV14 to TRBJ2-5, with D perhaps matching TRBD2 (6 bases). CDR3 length: 15 residues. CDR1 is SGHDN and CDR2 is FVKESK in the germline V gene. Deletions cut 4 bases from V and 1 base from J, with 13 bases between. The CDR3 nucleotides read TGTGCCAGCAGCCCTCACCTCGGGAGCCAAGAGACCCAGTACTTC. Amino acids: CASSPHLGSQETQYF.